This TCR beta chain is from a study of PD-L1 blockade in urothelial cancer. On the study more broadly: Blood analysis took place 3 weeks (second dose) and 6 weeks after treatment start.

As regards this clone: What it binds is not known.

Study-wide points: Sub-median blood TCR clonality before treatment predicted longer survival.

In each PCR, synthetic TCR analog templates were spiked in. Assay: immunoSEQ multiplex PCR; the TCRdb copy retains only in-frame clones and omits some. The sample yields about 52,000 clones, roughly 84% seen once. This receptor was identified in a man aged 40-50 years with urothelial cancer. Material: PBMCs, obtained around atezolizumab (anti-PD-L1) treatment.

CDR3 amino acids: CASSIGAKPNEKLFF. CDR3 bases: TGTGCCAGTAGTATAGGGGCGAAGCCTAATGAAAAACTGTTTTTT. The V gene is TRBV19, the J gene TRBJ1-4; D remains ambiguous. This CDR3 is 15 amino acids long. Between the trimmed V and J ends, which lost 1 base and 3 bases, there was a span of 9 bases. Germline-derived CDR1 and CDR2 are LNHDA and SQIVND (reference sequence).